This passage covers 15 T cell receptor beta chains from one sample sequenced in a study of cytomegalovirus exposure and HLA in healthy donors. It was with 60 Vbeta and 13 Jbeta primers that the PCR ran. Sequencing used immunoSEQ multiplex PCR; TCRdb keeps in-frame clones, though not all of them. The table for this sample gives approximately 80,000 clones. Source material: PBMCs. These receptors originate from a man aged 18-30 years in good health and CMV-seropositive.

This rearrangement joins TRBV6-6 to TRBJ1-1, with D possibly TRBD1 on 6 matching bases. The CDR3 is 14 residues long. With 2 bases removed from V and 4 bases from J, the gap between germline ends came to 11 bases. The germline CDR1 and CDR2 sequences are MNHNY and SVGAGI (reference sequence). The CDR3 coding sequence is TGTGCCAGCAGTTACCCACAGGGCCCCACTGAAGCTTTCTTT. Translating gives CASSYPQGPTEAFF.

The V and J genes are TRBV5-1 and TRBJ1-5, with 10 bases identical to TRBD1. Germline V gives CDR1 SGHRS, CDR2 YFSETQ. This CDR3 comprises 16 residues. The V and J ends lost 5 bases and 3 bases, in that order; junction bases with no gene match: 8. Here the CDR3 DNA reads TGCGCCAGCAGGGACGACAGGGGGCGAGTCAATCAGCCCCAGCATTTT. Amino acid sequence: CASRDDRGRVNQPQHF. Together with reference TRBV5-1 and TRBJ1-5, the CDR3 gives the full variable domain: KAGVTQTPRYLIKTRGQQVTLSCSPISGHRSVSWYQQTPGQGLQFLFEYFSETQRNKGNFPGRFSGRQFSNSRSEMNVSTLELGDSALYLCASRDDRGRVNQPQHFGDGTRLSIL.

The chain combines TRBV7-9 with TRBJ1-4, with D perhaps TRBD1 (5 bases). Trimming cost V 1 base and J 5 bases, with 11 bases left between them. CDR1 and CDR2 (germline): SEHNR, FQNEAQ (reference sequence). The CDR3 runs to 15 residues. CDR3 nucleotides: TGTGCCAGCAGCTTAGGAGACAGAGAAAATGAAAAACTGTTTTTT. As protein: CASSLGDRENEKLFF. The full variable domain, completed using reference TRBV7-9 and TRBJ1-4, is DTGVSQNPRHKITKRGQNVTFRCDPISEHNRLYWYRQTLGQGPEFLTYFQNEAQLEKSRLLSDRFSAERPKGSFSTLEIQRTEQGDSAMYLCASSLGDRENEKLFFGSGTQLSVL.

The rearrangement joins TRBV30 to TRBJ2-7; 7 nucleotides line up with TRBD2. Trimming took 0 bases from V and 2 from J; bases not matched to a gene: 1. Germline V gene lookup returns CDR1 GTSNPN and CDR2 SVGIG (reference sequence). The CDR3 has 13 residues. CDR3 sequence reads: CAWSVRGAYEQYF. Written as DNA, the CDR3 is TGTGCCTGGAGTGTACGGGGGGCCTACGAGCAGTACTTC.

The J gene is TRBJ2-2, the V gene TRBV10-3, with 16 bases matching TRBD2. This CDR3 spans 16 amino acids. Germline CDR1 and CDR2: ENHRY and SYGVKD. Trimming cost V 6 bases and J 5 bases; bases outside gene matches: 3. CDR3 coding DNA: TGTGCCATCAGACCGGGACTAGCGGGAGGGACCGGGGAGCTGTTTTTT. Its protein is CAIRPGLAGGTGELFF.

CDR3 DNA: TGTGCCAGCAGTGATGTATTGTCGACAGGGGGCCATGGCTACACCTTC. Protein sequence: CASSDVLSTGGHGYTF. The V call is TRBV2, the J call TRBJ1-2, with TRBD1 matching 10 bases. From germline, CDR1 is SNHLY and CDR2 FYNNEI. Germline trimming cut 3 bases from V and 6 bases from J; bases unmatched to any gene: 10. The CDR3 has 16 residues.

The chain combines TRBV7-9 with TRBJ1-4; a possible D gene is TRBD1 (6 bases). CDR3 length: 17 residues. Trimming pared 5 bases from V and 2 bases from J, leaving 18 bases between. Germline V lookup: CDR1 SEHNR, CDR2 FQNEAQ (reference sequence). CDR3 nucleotide sequence: TGTGCCAGCAGCCCGGGGACATCGATTGCTACTAATGAAAAACTGTTTTTT. Translation: CASSPGTSIATNEKLFF.

The V gene is TRBV4-1, the J gene TRBJ2-5; the match to TRBD2 covers 9 bases. Germline V gene lookup returns CDR1 MGHRA and CDR2 YSYEKL. Trimming at V came to 1 base and at J to 4 bases, leaving 4 bases not matched to a gene. CDR3 size: 15 residues. Here the CDR3 DNA reads TGCGCCAGCAGCCAAGCCGGACTAGCGCGAGAGACCCAGTACTTC. It codes for CASSQAGLARETQYF.

CDR3 sequence: CASSRQRGQTLSTDTQYF. The CDR3 coding sequence is TGTGCCAGCAGTCGGCAGCGGGGCCAGACGTTATCCACAGATACGCAGTATTTT. The genes are TRBV9 and TRBJ2-3; 7 bases map to TRBD2. Germline-derived CDR1 and CDR2 are SGDLS and YYNGEE. This CDR3 has 18 amino acids. V gave up 5 bases and J gave up 2 bases; unmatched junction bases: 17.

This chain joins TRBV5-1 and TRBJ2-5, with TRBD2 matching 10 bases. Germline V lookup: CDR1 SGHRS, CDR2 YFSETQ. The J segment lost 4 bases and the V segment lost 3 bases, leaving 12 bases of the junction unmatched. This CDR3 is 17 amino acids long. In DNA, the CDR3 is TGCGCCAGCAGCTCTAGCGGGGGCTCGGGCGGCGCAGAGACCCAGTACTTC. Translation gives CASSSSGGSGGAETQYF. The entire variable domain, with the rest obtained from reference TRBV5-1 and TRBJ2-5, is as follows: KAGVTQTPRYLIKTRGQQVTLSCSPISGHRSVSWYQQTPGQGLQFLFEYFSETQRNKGNFPGRFSGRQFSNSRSEMNVSTLELGDSALYLCASSSSGGSGGAETQYFGPGTRLLVL.

The CDR3 loop reads CASSFLSGGRGWGDTQYF. The CDR3, as DNA: TGTGCCAGCAGCTTCTTGAGTGGAGGCCGAGGTTGGGGAGATACGCAGTATTTT. The V call is TRBV11-1, the J call TRBJ2-3; a weak D match, TRBD2 (5 bases). Germline V CDR1 and CDR2: SGHAT, FQDESV (reference sequence). The CDR3 consists of 18 residues. V lost 3 bases, J lost 5 bases, and 24 bases lay in between.

The chain couples TRBV6-5 to TRBJ2-3, with D perhaps matching TRBD1 (6 bases). Germline V gene sequence: CDR1 MNHEY, CDR2 SVGAGI. V lost 0 bases to trimming and J lost 0 bases, with 7 bases between them. The CDR3 contains 15 residues. The CDR3 coding sequence is TGTGCCAGCAGTTACTCAGGACAGAGCACAGATACGCAGTATTTT. Its protein is CASSYSGQSTDTQYF.

The chain carries TRBV19 and TRBJ1-2, with D maybe TRBD1 (6 bases). V lost 1 base, J lost 4 bases, and 10 bases lay in between. In germline, CDR1 is LNHDA, CDR2 SQIVND (reference sequence). The CDR3 totals 14 residues. DNA for the CDR3: TGTGCCAGTAGTATAGGTGGGACAAGCTATGGCTACACCTTC. Protein: CASSIGGTSYGYTF.

The chain employs TRBV4-1 and TRBJ1-4, with 8 bases matching TRBD1. V trimming: 6 bases; J trimming: 7 bases; junction bases outside the gene matches: 13. The germline V gene has CDR1 MGHRA and CDR2 YSYEKL. CDR3 size: 16 residues. The CDR3 here is CASRRQGRGVSEKLFF. As DNA, the CDR3 is TGCGCCAGCAGACGACAGGGGAGGGGAGTTAGTGAAAAACTGTTTTTT.

This chain joins TRBV4-1 and TRBJ2-7; 9 positions match TRBD1. V was clipped by 3 bases and J by 6 bases; unmatched bases: 9. The CDR3 has 15 residues. CDR1 MGHRA and CDR2 YSYEKL come from the germline V gene. Here the CDR3 DNA reads TGCGCCAGCAGCCACAACAGTGGGACAGGGAGCGAGCAGTACTTC. It encodes CASSHNSGTGSEQYF.